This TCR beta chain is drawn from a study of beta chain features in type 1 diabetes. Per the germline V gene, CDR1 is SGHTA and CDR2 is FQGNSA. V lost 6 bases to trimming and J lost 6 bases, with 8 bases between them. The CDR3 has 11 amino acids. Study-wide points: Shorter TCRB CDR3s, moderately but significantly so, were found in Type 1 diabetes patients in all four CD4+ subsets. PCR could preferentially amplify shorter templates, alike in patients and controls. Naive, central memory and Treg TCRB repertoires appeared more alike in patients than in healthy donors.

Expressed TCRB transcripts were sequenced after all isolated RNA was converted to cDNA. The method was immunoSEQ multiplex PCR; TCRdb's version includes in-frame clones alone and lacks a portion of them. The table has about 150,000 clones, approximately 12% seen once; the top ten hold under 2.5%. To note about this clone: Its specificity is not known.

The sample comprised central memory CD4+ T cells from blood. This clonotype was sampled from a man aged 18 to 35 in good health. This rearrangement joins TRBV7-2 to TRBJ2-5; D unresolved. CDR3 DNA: TGTGCCAGCAGGGGCTTTAAGACCCAGTACTTC. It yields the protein CASRGFKTQYF. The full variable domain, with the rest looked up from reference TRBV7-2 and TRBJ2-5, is GAGVSQSPSNKVTEKGKDVELRCDPISGHTALYWYRQSLGQGLEFLIYFQGNSAPDKSGLPSDRFSAERTGGSVSTLTIQRTQQEDSAVYLCASRGFKTQYFGPGTRLLVL.